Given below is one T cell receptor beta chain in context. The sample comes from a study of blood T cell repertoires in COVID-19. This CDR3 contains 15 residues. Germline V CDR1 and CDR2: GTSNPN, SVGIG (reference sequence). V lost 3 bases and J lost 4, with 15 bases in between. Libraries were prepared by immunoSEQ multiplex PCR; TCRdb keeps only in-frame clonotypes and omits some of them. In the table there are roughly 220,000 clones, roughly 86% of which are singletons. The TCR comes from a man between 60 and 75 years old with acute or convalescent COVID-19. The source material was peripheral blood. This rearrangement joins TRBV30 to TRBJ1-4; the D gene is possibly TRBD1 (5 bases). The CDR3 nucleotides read TGTGCCTGGAGCCGAGGCGGGGACCTTAATGAAAAACTGTTTTTT. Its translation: CAWSRGGDLNEKLFF.